The rows below give T cell receptor beta chains drawn from one sample of a study of T cells in Graves' hyperthyroidism and ophthalmopathy. TCRdb used MiXCR to reprocess the multiplex PCR reads, holding one entry per CDR3 protein. This sample carries about 620,000 distinct CDR3 sequences, 16% of them seen once, and the ten largest clones take 3.5% to 4%. The sample was blood. Receptor source: a woman aged 25-40 years with Graves' hyperthyroidism. CDR3s include the opening cysteine and the closing phenylalanine or tryptophan. The D gene is left open where the match is weak. Size tells how often a clone was seen (once, few, many) or the class of an expanded clone, and some rows leave it out.

TRBV27	TRBJ1-3	many	-	TGTGCCAGCAGTCTGACAGGTTCTGGAAACACCATATATTTT	CASSLTGSGNTIYF
TRBV30	TRBJ2-1	many	TRBD2	TGTGCCTGGGTTCCGCGGGAGAGTTACAATGAGCAGTTCTTC	CAWVPRESYNEQFF
TRBV6-2/TRBV6-3	TRBJ2-4	-	-	TGTGCCAGCAGCCAAGGGGGGCAGGTCAAAAACATTCAGTACTTC	CASSQGGQVKNIQYF
TRBV24-1	TRBJ2-3	-	-	TGTGCCACCAGTGACCCACTAGGACATACGCAGTATTTT	CATSDPLGHTQYF
TRBV19	TRBJ2-2	-	-	TGTGCCAGTAGCGATAGAACGAACACCGGGGAGCTGTTTTTT	CASSDRTNTGELFF
TRBV29-1	TRBJ1-1	-	-	TGCAGCGTTCTTCGGGGCACTGAAGCTTTCTTT	CSVLRGTEAFF
TRBV9	TRBJ2-1	-	-	TGTGCCAGCAGCGTAGGGGAGTGCAATGAGCAGTTCTTC	CASSVGECNEQFF
TRBV28	TRBJ2-7	many	-	TGTGCCAGCCAGCGAAACTCCTACGAGCAGTACTTC	CASQRNSYEQYF
TRBV28	TRBJ2-1	many	TRBD2	TGTGCCAGCAGTATAGCGGGTTTATACAATGAGCAGTTCTTC	CASSIAGLYNEQFF
TRBV30	TRBJ1-2	-	TRBD1	TGTGCCTGTCAAAAGGGGGCGCTTGGCTACACCTTC	CACQKGALGYTF
TRBV30	TRBJ2-3	many	TRBD2	TGTGCCTGGAGTGGACTAGCGCGGCGACGCACAGATACGCAGTATTTT	CAWSGLARRRTDTQYF